One T cell receptor (beta chain) is described in this entry. The study left out patients who had uncontrolled infection, other autoimmune disease, pregnancy or lactation. This sample is drawn from a study of T cells in Graves' hyperthyroidism and ophthalmopathy. V trimming: 3 bases; J trimming: 4 bases; junction bases outside the gene matches: 7. CDR3 size: 15 residues. Per germline, CDR1 SGHTA and CDR2 FQGNSA. Template material for amplifying TCR beta CDR3 regions consisted of RNA transcripts. TCR CDR3 underwent first-round RT-PCR with the HTBI primer set. MiXCR, applied by TCRdb to the multiplex PCR reads, yields one record per CDR3 protein. This sample yields roughly 500,000 distinct CDR3 sequences, of which about half are seen a single time; around 20% belongs to the top ten.

This chain uses TRBV7-2 with TRBJ1-2, with 8 bases fitting TRBD1. This clonotype was obtained from an adult woman with Graves' disease, either hyperthyroidism or ophthalmopathy (not recorded which). Source material: peripheral blood or thyroid tissue (not recorded which). The CDR3 nucleotides read TGTGCCAGCAGCTTGCCTGGACAGGGAGTCTATGGCTACACCTTC. Protein: CASSLPGQGVYGYTF.